The clone carrying this TCR beta chain was detected once. These data originate in a study of T cells in localized non-small cell lung cancer. Sequencing was performed with immunoSEQ multiplex PCR; in TCRdb, only in-frame clones are kept and a portion is missing. Of over 25,000 clones listed, about 91% are singletons. V lost 1 base, J lost 5 bases, and 4 bases stayed unmatched. The germline V gene has CDR1 SQVTM and CDR2 ANQGSEA. There are 13 residues in the CDR3. The sample was peripheral blood, taken before any cancer treatment. This chain connects TRBV29-1 to TRBJ2-5; 7 nucleotides line up with TRBD1. The sequence derives from a male donor aged 60 or over with stage I lung adenocarcinoma. CDR3 region: CSVEGQGGETQYF. CDR3 DNA sequence: TGCAGCGTTGAAGGACAGGGTGGGGAGACCCAGTACTTC.